This T cell receptor (beta chain) is from a study of T cell repertoires in aging, cancer and after chemotherapy. The CDR3 sequence is 14 residues long. The ends lost 0 bases at V and 4 bases at J; junction bases unmatched: 6. The germline CDR1 and CDR2 sequences are SQVTM and ANQGSEA. TCR beta rearrangements were amplified from peripheral blood genomic DNA. Multiplex touch-down PCR with TRB-A/B primers amplified rearranged V-D-J TRB sequences. MiXCR, run by TCRdb on the multiplex PCR reads, gives a single entry per CDR3 protein. This sample has approximately 540 distinct CDR3 sequences, with approximately 85% found just once.

The receptor was derived from a human donor with a solid tumor. Sequencing was done on a sample of blood. V gene TRBV29-1 combines with J gene TRBJ2-7, with 7 bases aligning to TRBD2. In DNA, the CDR3 is TGCAGCGTTGAAGAGGGGCCGGGGGGTTACGAGCAGTACTTC. Residues: CSVEEGPGGYEQYF.